Listed below are T cell receptor beta chains from one sample, sequenced in a study of cytomegalovirus exposure and HLA in healthy donors. Method: immunoSEQ multiplex PCR; TCRdb's copy keeps in-frame clones and lacks some. The top ten hold just over 8% of the sample, which has some 140,000 clones, 82% seen once. Sequencing input: PBMCs. The receptors here all came from a woman aged 45-60 years in good health and CMV-seropositive. CDR3s include the opening cysteine and the closing phenylalanine or tryptophan. D genes are given only for firm matches.

D	V	J	CDR3	DNA
TRBD2	TRBV5-1	TRBJ2-1	CASSRAGGSGGNEQFF	TGCGCCAGCAGCCGGGCGGGGGGGTCCGGGGGCAATGAGCAGTTCTTC
NA	TRBV5-1	TRBJ2-1	CASSLGAGPYNEQFF	TGCGCCAGCAGCTTGGGGGCAGGGCCTTACAATGAGCAGTTCTTC
NA	TRBV7-2	TRBJ1-2	CASSLSQGILNGYTF	TGTGCCAGCAGCTTAAGCCAGGGTATCCTTAATGGCTACACCTTC
TRBD1	TRBV5-1	TRBJ1-4	CASSPPGQAAEKLFF	TGCGCCAGCAGCCCCCCGGGACAGGCGGCTGAAAAACTGTTTTTT
NA	TRBV27	TRBJ1-1	CASSLFFGSEAFF	TGTGCCAGCAGTTTATTTTTCGGGTCTGAAGCTTTCTTT
NA	TRBV30	TRBJ1-6	CAWRRAGEYRVSPLHF	TGTGCCTGGAGACGGGCCGGGGAATATAGGGTTTCACCCCTCCACTTT
NA	TRBV11-2	TRBJ2-7	CASSRRDSWRNEQYF	TGTGCCAGCAGCCGCAGGGACTCCTGGAGGAACGAGCAGTACTTC
NA	TRBV15	TRBJ2-7	CATSPEAGTSYEQYF	TGTGCCACCAGTCCCGAGGCGGGGACGTCCTACGAGCAGTACTTC
NA	TRBV4-1	TRBJ2-7	CASSQDTGSSYEQYF	TGCGCCAGCAGCCAAGACACCGGGAGTTCCTACGAGCAGTACTTC
NA	TRBV6-6	TRBJ2-1	CASSYSNPVYNEQFF	TGTGCCAGCAGTTACTCGAACCCAGTTTACAATGAGCAGTTCTTC
TRBD2	TRBV7-3	TRBJ2-2	CASSGRGASGGPRTGELFF	TGTGCCAGCAGCGGCCGGGGGGCTAGCGGGGGCCCGAGGACCGGGGAGCTGTTTTTT